This T cell receptor beta chain was observed in a study of response to subunit inactivated influenza vaccine (dated by TCRdb to 2016 to 2019). Regarding the research as a whole: To follow how T cells responded to a trivalent subunit inactivated influenza vaccine, the researchers relied on deep quantitative profiling of the T cell receptor repertoire.

This clonotype was observed at least ten times. Its antigen is not yet known. The record has no base qualities; no much larger clone is one base away. Results and caveats for the whole study, not just this receptor: According to the authors, only a limited number of new T cells may be recruited by each seasonal influenza vaccination.

CDR1 and CDR2, per the germline V gene, are MNHNS and SASEGT. The CDR3 holds 15 amino acids from the cysteine to the phenylalanine. Only CDR3 DNA is held: 45 bases, read in frame from base 1. V is cut back by 6 bases and J by 1 base, with 5 bases in the junction unmatched. The library was prepared using RT-PCR. Instrument used: Illumina HiSeq 2500. TCRdb redid the processing of the public reads, applying fastp at Q25 and MiXCR, and retained in-frame beta chains. Rows matching on CDR3 protein sequence are summarized as one entry with the most common DNA and genes. In this sample the table shows 450,000 to 600,000 distinct CDR3 sequences, more than 7% of which occur a single time. Around 13% of the sample rests with the top ten.

Sequences were derived from PBMCs from blood, sampled less than 30 months after vaccination. The chain is assembled from TRBV6-1 and TRBJ2-7; 11 central bases correspond to TRBD2. The origin of this receptor is a man between 50 and 75 years old who received an inactivated influenza vaccine. Donor details come from another sample of the same person, matched by shared clones. The CDR3 sequence is CASRPGLAASYEQYF. The sequenced DNA: TGTGCCAGCAGACCGGGACTAGCGGCTTCCTACGAGCAGTACTTC.